The 30 T cell receptor beta chains in this list originate from one sample, sequenced in a study of a mutant IDH1 vaccine in newly diagnosed glioma listed by TCRdb under 2021. The time point label here, explained by the study, means: week 5, during vaccination. Each vaccine dose was 300 ug of a 20-mer mutant IDH1 peptide in Montanide, given subcutaneously with topical imiquimod. These receptors have no known antigen. The library was made by the immunoSEQ multiplex PCR assay. TCRdb provides this immuneACCESS table in a form limited to in-frame rearrangements. Some clones are lacking; in checked studies, under half of them reflect an unresolved V gene, and why the rest are absent is not known. This sample lists over 45,000 clones; approximately 79% were detected once. The leading ten clones occupy about 7.2% of the sample. The sequenced sample was PBMCs, obtained from a glioma patient whose treatment included an IDH1 peptide vaccine. These TCRs come from a woman in her forties or fifties with glioma.

The chain couples TRBV5-1 to TRBJ2-3, with 10 bases lining up with TRBD1. J lost 5 bases, V lost 0 bases, and 0 bases had no gene match. Germline assignment: CDR1 SGHRS and CDR2 YFSETQ. CDR3 length: 14 amino acids. The CDR3 loop is CASSLGDRGDTQYF. For the CDR3, the DNA is TGCGCCAGCAGCTTGGGGGACAGGGGAGATACGCAGTATTTT.

The rearrangement links TRBV5-4 to TRBJ2-7, with 9 bases fitting TRBD1. Germline V lookup: CDR1 SGHNT, CDR2 YYREEE (reference sequence). The CDR3 extends over 14 amino acids. V lost 3 bases, J lost 3 bases, and 4 bases stayed unmatched. The CDR3 bases are TGTGCCAGCAGCTCAATGACAGGGGGCTACGAGCAGTACTTC. Amino acids: CASSSMTGGYEQYF.

The chain combines TRBV7-9 with TRBJ1-4; D remains unclear. This CDR3 is 15 amino acids long. V was pared by 2 bases and J by 0 bases, with 7 bases between. Germline CDR1 is SEHNR and CDR2 is FQNEAQ (reference sequence). CDR3 DNA: TGTGCCAGCAGCTTATCAGTTGCAACTAATGAAAAACTGTTTTTT. Amino acid sequence: CASSLSVATNEKLFF.

The rearrangement links TRBV5-1 to TRBJ1-3; D remains ambiguous. Germline CDR1 is SGHRS and CDR2 is YFSETQ. The CDR3 is 15 amino acids. V shed 0 bases and J shed 4 bases, with 11 bases lying between them. As DNA, the CDR3 is TGCGCCAGCAGCTTGGTTTTAGGGTCAGGAAACACCATATATTTT. It is translated as CASSLVLGSGNTIYF.

This rearrangement joins TRBV18 to TRBJ2-7, with 10 bases matching TRBD1. The trim removed 10 bases at V and 4 bases at J, leaving 7 bases unmatched. Germline CDR1 and CDR2: KGHSH and LQKENI. The CDR3 totals 13 residues. The CDR3 region is CATTRGQGYEQYF. The CDR3, as DNA: TGTGCCACTACTAGGGGACAGGGGTACGAGCAGTACTTC.

The chain recombines TRBV11-3 with TRBJ2-5; D is possibly TRBD1 or TRBD2 (5 bases each). The CDR3 spans 14 residues. CDR1 is SGHNT and CDR2 is YENEEA in the germline V gene. The germline V and J ends were trimmed by 4 bases and 9 bases, with 18 bases remaining between them. CDR3 coding DNA: TGTGCCAGCAGCTCGACATCGCCCCTGGGGGCCCAGTACTTC. Translating it yields CASSSTSPLGAQYF.

The gene calls are TRBV30 and TRBJ2-3, with D perhaps matching TRBD1 (6 bases). Trimming took 0 bases from V and 2 from J, leaving 18 bases between them. In germline, CDR1 is GTSNPN, CDR2 SVGIG (reference sequence). CDR3 size: 17 residues. CDR3 coding DNA: TGTGCCTGGAGTGTTCTGGGGCTCCGACAGGCCACAGATACGCAGTATTTT. Protein sequence: CAWSVLGLRQATDTQYF. Supplemented by reference TRBV30 and TRBJ2-3, the full variable domain reads SQTIHQWPATLVQPVGSPLSLECTVEGTSNPNLYWYRQAAGRGLQLLFYSVGIGQISSEVPQNLSASRPQDRQFILSSKKLLLSDSGFYLCAWSVLGLRQATDTQYFGPGTRLTVL.

The chain recombines TRBV2 with TRBJ2-5, with 10 nucleotides matching TRBD2. The germline CDR1 and CDR2 sequences are SNHLY and FYNNEI. V lost 2 bases, J lost 2 bases, and 8 bases stayed unmatched. The length of the CDR3 is 17 residues. CDR3 region: CASSERSGGIVQETQYF. CDR3 sequence (DNA): TGTGCCAGCAGTGAACGTAGCGGGGGGATCGTACAAGAGACCCAGTACTTC.

This chain uses TRBV9 with TRBJ1-1; a possible D gene is TRBD1 (6 bases). Germline-derived CDR1 and CDR2 are SGDLS and YYNGEE. The CDR3 extends over 15 amino acids. The V end was cut by 5 bases, the J end by 0 bases, with 14 bases between. The CDR3, as DNA: TGTGCCAGCAGTGAGGACAGCTACATGAACACTGAAGCTTTCTTT. Residues: CASSEDSYMNTEAFF. The full variable domain, its missing parts supplied by reference TRBV9 and TRBJ1-1, is DSGVTQTPKHLITATGQRVTLRCSPRSGDLSVYWYQQSLDQGLQFLIQYYNGEERAKGNILERFSAQQFPDLHSELNLSSLELGDSALYFCASSEDSYMNTEAFFGQGTRLTVV.

The rearrangement links TRBV5-6 to TRBJ1-3; D gene unclear. The CDR3 has 15 residues. With 0 bases removed from V and 8 bases from J, the gap between germline ends came to 15 bases. Germline V gene sequence: CDR1 SGHDT, CDR2 YYEEEE. CDR3 protein: CASSLGVAVGDTIYF. The DNA for the CDR3 is TGTGCCAGCAGCTTGGGCGTGGCAGTCGGGGACACCATATATTTT. Full variable domain (outside the CDR3, taken from reference TRBV5-6 and TRBJ1-3): DAGVTQSPTHLIKTRGQQVTLRCSPKSGHDTVSWYQQALGQGPQFIFQYYEEEERQRGNFPDRFSGHQFPNYSSELNVNALLLGDSALYLCASSLGVAVGDTIYFGEGSWLTVV.

The V call is TRBV7-8, the J call TRBJ1-2; D is possibly TRBD1 (5 bases). The CDR3 covers 16 residues. Trimming removed 10 bases at V and 0 bases at J, with 21 bases between. Germline loops: CDR1 SGHVS, CDR2 FQNEAQ. The CDR3 spells CATGHGAGATNYGYTF. CDR3 sequence (DNA): TGTGCCACCGGACATGGAGCGGGCGCAACTAACTATGGCTACACCTTC.

V is TRBV28 and J is TRBJ1-6; D possibly corresponds to TRBD1 (6 bases). V lost 9 bases, J lost 7 bases, and 13 bases lay in between. The CDR3 contains 13 residues. The V gene's germline CDR1 is MDHEN and CDR2 SYDVKM. Here the CDR3 reads CASQQGNNSPLHF. The CDR3 nucleotides are TGTGCCAGTCAACAGGGTAACAATTCACCCCTCCACTTT.

The rearrangement joins TRBV5-4 to TRBJ2-1; no reliable D call. The CDR3 extends over 16 amino acids. The V end was cut by 4 bases, the J end by 6 bases, with 20 bases between. Germline V gives CDR1 SGHNT, CDR2 YYREEE (reference sequence). The DNA for the CDR3 is TGTGCCAGCAGCCGAGTTCTGAGAGAGGACCTCAATGAGCAGTTCTTC. It specifies CASSRVLREDLNEQFF. The full variable domain, rest sourced from reference TRBV5-4 and TRBJ2-1, is ETGVTQSPTHLIKTRGQQVTLRCSSQSGHNTVSWYQQALGQGPQFIFQYYREEENGRGNFPPRFSGLQFPNYSSELNVNALELDDSALYLCASSRVLREDLNEQFFGPGTRLTVL.

The J gene is TRBJ1-3, the V gene TRBV5-6; tentatively, D is TRBD1 (5 bases). From germline, CDR1 is SGHDT and CDR2 YYEEEE. The ends were cut back, 0 bases at V and 0 bases at J, with 10 bases in the middle. The CDR3 is 16 residues long. The CDR3 bases are TGTGCCAGCAGCTTGGAGGACATAAGCTCTGGAAACACCATATATTTT. This codes for CASSLEDISSGNTIYF.

The V gene is TRBV30, the J gene TRBJ1-2, with D tentatively TRBD1 (5 bases). The CDR3 runs 12 residues. From germline, CDR1 is GTSNPN and CDR2 SVGIG (reference sequence). With 4 bases removed from V and 6 bases from J, the gap between germline ends came to 12 bases. CDR3 sequence reads: CAWTKRGDGYTF. DNA for the CDR3: TGTGCCTGGACGAAACGAGGGGATGGCTACACCTTC.

This sequence joins TRBV7-8 and TRBJ2-2; 8 nucleotides line up with TRBD1. J gave up 7 bases and V 6 bases, and 7 bases lay outside the gene matches. Germline loops: CDR1 SGHVS, CDR2 FQNEAQ. The CDR3 contains 14 residues. CDR3 nucleotides: TGTGCCAGCAGAAATATACAGGGGGACGGGGAGCTGTTTTTT. It yields the protein CASRNIQGDGELFF.

The chain has TRBV4-3 and TRBJ1-5; D not resolved. Germline values: CDR1 LGHNA, CDR2 YSLEER. V was pared by 3 bases and J by 3 bases, with 9 bases between. The CDR3 consists of 14 residues. The CDR3 reads CASSQAYYNQPQHF. The DNA for the CDR3 is TGCGCCAGCAGCCAGGCCTACTACAATCAGCCCCAGCATTTT.

The J gene is TRBJ2-7, the V gene TRBV5-1, with D possibly matching TRBD2 (6 bases). The CDR3 is made up of 14 amino acids. V was shortened by 7 bases and J by 0 bases, with 14 bases between the two germline ends. The germline CDR1 and CDR2 sequences are SGHRS and YFSETQ. The CDR3 here is CASVGDGGSYEQYF. CDR3 sequence (DNA): TGCGCCAGCGTGGGGGACGGGGGCTCCTACGAGCAGTACTTC. Complete variable domain (other parts from reference TRBV5-1 and TRBJ2-7): KAGVTQTPRYLIKTRGQQVTLSCSPISGHRSVSWYQQTPGQGLQFLFEYFSETQRNKGNFPGRFSGRQFSNSRSEMNVSTLELGDSALYLCASVGDGGSYEQYFGPGTRLTVT.

Here the CDR3 DNA reads TGCGCCAGCAGTGAAGGTCGGGGTCCGGTGACTGAAGCTTTCTTT. Translated, it gives CASSEGRGPVTEAFF. This rearrangement joins TRBV10-2 to TRBJ1-1; D is undetermined. V was trimmed by 3 bases and J by 5 bases, leaving 16 bases between them. The CDR3 has 15 amino acids. Germline V gives CDR1 WSHSY, CDR2 SAAADI.

This sequence joins TRBV10-1 and TRBJ2-5; D is unclear. This CDR3 spans 12 amino acids. Trimming left V 2 bases short and J 5 bases short, with 6 bases between. Germline CDR1 and CDR2: WNHNN and SYGVQD (reference sequence). For the CDR3, the DNA is TGCGCCAGCAGTGAGGATGTGGAGACCCAGTACTTC. This encodes CASSEDVETQYF.

This clone was seen a single time. The CDR3 nucleotides read TGCGCCAGCAGCTCCCTCCCCAATGGGCAGGGTGAGACCCAGTACTTC. It encodes CASSSLPNGQGETQYF. This rearrangement joins TRBV5-1 to TRBJ2-5; D perhaps matches TRBD1 (5 bases). Germline V gene sequence: CDR1 SGHRS, CDR2 YFSETQ. This CDR3 is 16 amino acids long. Trimming stripped 3 bases from V and 5 bases from J, with 20 bases between.

The chain employs TRBV4-2 and TRBJ2-2; D is unclear. Trimming left V 5 bases short and J 1 base short, with 8 bases between. The CDR3 contains 14 residues. The germline V gene encodes CDR1 LGHNA and CDR2 YNFKEQ. CDR3 residues: CASSANRNTGELFF. The CDR3 bases are TGTGCCAGCAGCGCCAACAGGAACACCGGGGAGCTGTTTTTT.

This chain links TRBV10-3 with TRBJ2-2; D may be TRBD2 (5 bases). The CDR3 loop spans 15 amino acids. V lost 6 bases, J lost 5 bases, and 16 bases lay in between. Germline lookup yields CDR1 ENHRY and CDR2 SYGVKD. The chain's CDR3 is CAIRPGKGWTGELFF. Here the CDR3 DNA reads TGTGCCATCAGGCCCGGGAAGGGATGGACCGGGGAGCTGTTTTTT.

The chain recombines TRBV4-1 with TRBJ1-3, with D unclear. The ends were cut back, 5 bases at V and 0 bases at J, with 14 bases in the middle. This CDR3 has 16 amino acids. Germline-derived CDR1 and CDR2 are MGHRA and YSYEKL. In DNA, the CDR3 is TGCGCCAGCAGCGAACCGGGAAAGAGCTCTGGAAACACCATATATTTT. Translating it yields CASSEPGKSSGNTIYF.

In this sample, this clone turned up a few times. The chain has TRBV5-1 and TRBJ1-3, with TRBD1 as a possible D gene (5 bases). The V gene's germline CDR1 is SGHRS and CDR2 YFSETQ. The ends were cut back, 0 bases at V and 4 bases at J, with 8 bases in the middle. This CDR3 is 14 amino acids long. Here the CDR3 reads CASSLGREGNTIYF. CDR3 sequence (DNA): TGCGCCAGCAGCTTGGGCAGGGAAGGAAACACCATATATTTT.

The chain employs TRBV19 and TRBJ1-1, with TRBD1 identical over 7 bases. Looked up from germline, CDR1 is LNHDA and CDR2 is SQIVND (reference sequence). The CDR3 sequence is 14 residues long. J was trimmed by 5 bases and V by 6 bases; bases with no gene match: 9. Written as DNA, the CDR3 is TGTGCCAGTAGATCGGAGGGGGCGTGGACTGAAGCTTTCTTT. This codes for CASRSEGAWTEAFF.

The chain links TRBV19 to TRBJ1-5, with no clear D. Per the germline V gene, CDR1 is LNHDA and CDR2 is SQIVND (reference sequence). The CDR3 covers 13 residues. V lost 3 bases and J lost 3, with 6 bases in between. CDR3 in DNA: TGTGCCAGTAGTATTTTCGCCAATCAGCCCCAGCATTTT. Amino acids: CASSIFANQPQHF.

The chain's CDR3 is CASSDGRVQPQHF. The CDR3 coding sequence is TGTGCCAGTTCTGACGGGAGGGTCCAGCCCCAGCATTTT. The rearrangement joins TRBV2 to TRBJ1-5; D remains ambiguous. The CDR3 spans 13 residues. Per germline, CDR1 SNHLY and CDR2 FYNNEI. Between the trimmed V and J ends, which lost 9 bases and 7 bases, there was a span of 16 bases.

The V and J genes are TRBV5-1 and TRBJ2-3, with 10 bases fitting TRBD2. The germline gives CDR1 SGHRS, CDR2 YFSETQ. V trimming: 0 bases; J trimming: 5 bases; junction bases outside the gene matches: 9. The CDR3 has 17 residues. The CDR3 spells CASSLGVAGGRGDTQYF. The CDR3 DNA follows: TGCGCCAGCAGCTTGGGGGTAGCGGGGGGCCGAGGAGATACGCAGTATTTT.

The chain joins TRBV9 to TRBJ2-1, with 11 bases lining up with TRBD2. The trim removed 4 bases at V and 7 bases at J, leaving 7 bases unmatched. Germline loops: CDR1 SGDLS, CDR2 YYNGEE. The CDR3 spans 15 residues. CDR3: CASSPRLAGKNEQFF. CDR3 nucleotide sequence: TGTGCCAGCAGCCCCCGACTAGCGGGGAAGAATGAGCAGTTCTTC.